This is a list of T cell receptor beta chains from one sample in a study of cytomegalovirus exposure and HLA in healthy donors. Assay: immunoSEQ multiplex PCR; the TCRdb copy retains only in-frame clones and omits some. The table has 220,000 or so clones, 65% to 80% seen once. Sample: PBMCs. The receptor set was obtained from a man aged 50 to 60 in good health and CMV-seronegative. Both conserved end residues are part of each CDR3. The order of the fields is clone size, V gene, D gene, J gene, CDR3 protein, CDR3 DNA. D genes are given only for firm matches. The size of a clone is reported for some rows only, either as once, few or many, or as a class for expanded clones.

NA,TRBV7-6,NA,TRBJ2-1,CASSPQSGSYNEQFF,TGTGCCAGCAGCCCCCAAAGCGGCTCCTACAATGAGCAGTTCTTC
NA,TRBV25-1,TRBD2,TRBJ2-1,CASSEWTSGKGDEQFF,TGTGCCAGCAGTGAATGGACTAGCGGGAAAGGCGATGAGCAGTTCTTC
few,TRBV5-1,NA,TRBJ2-7,CASSLATGIYEQYF,TGCGCCAGCAGTCTCGCAACAGGGATATACGAGCAGTACTTC
few,TRBV28,NA,TRBJ1-3,CASSLVSSGNTIYF,TGTGCCAGCAGTCTAGTCTCCTCTGGAAACACCATATATTTT
NA,TRBV6-1,TRBD1,TRBJ1-1,CASSERSTGGRTEAFF,TGTGCCAGCAGTGAAAGGTCAACAGGGGGCCGGACTGAAGCTTTCTTT
NA,TRBV11-2,NA,TRBJ1-1,CASSRWDTQAFF,TGTGCCAGCAGCCGGTGGGACACTCAAGCTTTCTTT
NA,TRBV7-8,TRBD2,TRBJ2-1,CASSLVQLAGVSNEQFF,TGTGCCAGCAGCTTAGTCCAACTAGCGGGAGTGTCCAATGAGCAGTTCTTC
few,TRBV29-1,NA,TRBJ2-1,CSVSRGSYNEQFF,TGCAGCGTTTCGCGGGGATCCTACAATGAGCAGTTCTTC
NA,TRBV30,NA,TRBJ1-3,CAWSLQTPSGNTIYF,TGTGCCTGGAGTCTCCAAACACCCTCTGGAAACACCATATATTTT
NA,TRBV30,NA,TRBJ1-4,CAWSVLATNEKLFF,TGTGCCTGGAGTGTACTTGCAACTAATGAAAAACTGTTTTTT
NA,TRBV28,TRBD1,TRBJ2-7,CASSRPQDRGYF,TGTGCCAGCAGCCGCCCCCAAGACAGGGGTTACTTC
once,TRBV4-1,NA,TRBJ1-4,CASSQDRQKDEKLFF,TGCGCCAGCAGCCAAGATCGACAGAAAGATGAAAAACTGTTTTTT
NA,TRBV10-3,TRBD1,TRBJ1-5,CAISPGQGNQPQHF,TGTGCCATCAGTCCGGGACAGGGGAATCAGCCCCAGCATTTT
few,TRBV27,NA,TRBJ1-5,CASSGGDGNQPQHF,TGTGCCAGCAGCGGAGGGGATGGCAATCAGCCCCAGCATTTT
NA,TRBV7-8,NA,TRBJ2-2,CASSLLGAPRAGELFF,TGTGCCAGCAGCTTACTAGGGGCCCCAAGGGCCGGGGAGCTGTTTTTT
few,TRBV5-1,TRBD2,TRBJ2-5,CASSYGTSGRSETQYF,TGCGCCAGCAGCTATGGGACTAGCGGGAGGTCAGAGACCCAGTACTTC
NA,TRBV5-6,TRBD1,TRBJ2-7,CASTPTGTGHHEQYF,TGTGCCAGCACTCCAACCGGGACAGGGCACCACGAGCAGTACTTC
NA,TRBV6-4,NA,TRBJ1-1,CASSEFRGTTEAFF,TGTGCCAGCAGTGAGTTCAGGGGAACAACTGAAGCTTTCTTT
NA,TRBV5-1,NA,TRBJ1-2,CASSLGPGANYGYTF,TGCGCCAGCAGCTTGGGGCCAGGGGCTAACTATGGCTACACCTTC
once,TRBV28,TRBD1,TRBJ1-5,CASRQTGNSNQPQHF,TGTGCCAGCAGGCAGACAGGGAATTCCAATCAGCCCCAGCATTTT
NA,TRBV6-5,NA,TRBJ2-7,CASSYSLAAPWEQYF,TGTGCCAGCAGTTACTCATTAGCGGCCCCTTGGGAGCAGTACTTC
NA,TRBV19,NA,TRBJ1-5,CASSTGVGQPQHF,TGTGCCAGTAGTACCGGGGTGGGTCAGCCCCAGCATTTT
once,TRBV19,NA,TRBJ1-2,CASTPQGTMTYGYTF,TGTGCCAGTACCCCCCAGGGGACAATGACGTATGGCTACACCTTC
NA,TRBV5-1,NA,TRBJ1-1,CASSSSGLNTEAFF,TGCGCCAGCAGCTCCTCAGGGTTGAACACTGAAGCTTTCTTT
NA,TRBV27,TRBD1,TRBJ1-2,CASSFEGARHGYTF,TGTGCCAGCAGTTTTGAGGGGGCGCGCCATGGCTACACCTTC